This T cell receptor (beta chain) was sequenced in a study of T cell responses to AZD1222 COVID-19 vaccine. Study-wide context: Researchers grouped second doses given at about 4 or about 12 weeks into one pool. Notes on the study in general: Nearly half of spike-specific TCRs reportedly target unmutated variant regions. The study identified only a handful of AZD1222 recipients as seropositive at baseline. Females outnumbered males among donors, who were mostly white British; clonal diversity was possibly underestimated.

Libraries were prepared by immunoSEQ multiplex PCR; TCRdb keeps only in-frame clonotypes and omits some of them. Of 90,000 to 110,000 clones in the sample, 85% to 90% were seen once. With regard to this clone: What it recognizes is unknown.

This CDR3 is 13 amino acids long. Germline V CDR1 and CDR2: SQVTM, ANQGSEA. V was clipped by 5 bases and J by 5 bases, with 13 bases between them. This sample comprised peripheral blood, obtained on day 0 of AZD1222 vaccination. The sequence derives from an adult in good health. The chain has TRBV29-1 and TRBJ2-1, with a possible D match to TRBD2 (5 bases). The CDR3 nucleotides are TGCAGCGTTTCAATAACGCGGGACAATGAGCAGTTCTTC. Protein sequence: CSVSITRDNEQFF.